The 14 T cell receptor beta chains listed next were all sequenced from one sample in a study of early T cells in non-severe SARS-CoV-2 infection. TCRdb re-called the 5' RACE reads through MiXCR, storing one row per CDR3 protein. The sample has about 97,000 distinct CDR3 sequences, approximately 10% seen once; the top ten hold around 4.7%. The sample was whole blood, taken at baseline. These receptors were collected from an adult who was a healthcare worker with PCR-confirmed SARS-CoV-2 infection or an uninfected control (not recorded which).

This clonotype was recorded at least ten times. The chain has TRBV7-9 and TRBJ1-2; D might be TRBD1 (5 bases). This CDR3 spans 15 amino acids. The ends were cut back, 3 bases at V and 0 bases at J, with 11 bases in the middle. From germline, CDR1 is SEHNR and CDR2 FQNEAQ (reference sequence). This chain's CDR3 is CASSFLKGPNYGYTF. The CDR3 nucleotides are TGTGCCAGCAGCTTCCTTAAGGGACCTAACTATGGCTACACCTTC.

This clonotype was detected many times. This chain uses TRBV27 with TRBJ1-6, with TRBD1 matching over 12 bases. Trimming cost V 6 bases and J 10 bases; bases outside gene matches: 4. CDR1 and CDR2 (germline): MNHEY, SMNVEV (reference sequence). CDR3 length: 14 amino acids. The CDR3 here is CASRRDRGQSPLHF. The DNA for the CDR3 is TGTGCCAGCAGAAGGGACAGGGGGCAATCACCCCTCCACTTT.

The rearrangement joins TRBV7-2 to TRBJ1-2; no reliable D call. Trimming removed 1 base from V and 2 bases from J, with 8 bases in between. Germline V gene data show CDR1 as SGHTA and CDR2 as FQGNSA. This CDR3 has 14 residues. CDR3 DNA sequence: TGTGCCAGCAGCTTAGTTGGGTTAAACTATGGCTACACCTTC. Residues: CASSLVGLNYGYTF.

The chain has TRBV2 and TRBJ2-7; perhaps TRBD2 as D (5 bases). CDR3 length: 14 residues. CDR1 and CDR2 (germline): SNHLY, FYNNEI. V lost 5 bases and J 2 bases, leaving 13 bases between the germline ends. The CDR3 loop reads CASSRASWAYEQYF. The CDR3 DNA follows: TGTGCCAGCAGTAGGGCTAGCTGGGCCTACGAGCAGTACTTC.

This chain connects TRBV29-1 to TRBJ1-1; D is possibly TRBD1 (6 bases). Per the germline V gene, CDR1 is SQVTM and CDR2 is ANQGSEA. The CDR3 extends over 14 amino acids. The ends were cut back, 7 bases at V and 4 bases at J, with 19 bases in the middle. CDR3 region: CSALGAIGGTEAFF. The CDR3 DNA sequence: TGCAGCGCATTGGGGGCAATTGGTGGCACTGAAGCTTTCTTT.

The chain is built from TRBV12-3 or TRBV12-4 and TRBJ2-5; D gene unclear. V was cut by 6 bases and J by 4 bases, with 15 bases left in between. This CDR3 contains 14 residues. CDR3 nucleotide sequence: TGTGCCAGCAGCCCCCACCAGGACGGAGAGACCCAGTACTTC. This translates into CASSPHQDGETQYF.

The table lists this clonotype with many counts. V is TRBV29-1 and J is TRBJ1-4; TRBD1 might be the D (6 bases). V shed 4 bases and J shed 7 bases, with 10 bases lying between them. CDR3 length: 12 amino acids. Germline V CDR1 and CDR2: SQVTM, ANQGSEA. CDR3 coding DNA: TGCAGCGTTGCTCAGGGGCGTGAAAAACTGTTTTTT. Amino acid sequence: CSVAQGREKLFF.

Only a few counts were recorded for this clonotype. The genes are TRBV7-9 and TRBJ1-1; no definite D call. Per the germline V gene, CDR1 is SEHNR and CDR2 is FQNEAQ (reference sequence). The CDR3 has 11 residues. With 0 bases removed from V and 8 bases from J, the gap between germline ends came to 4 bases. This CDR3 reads CASSLAGEAFF. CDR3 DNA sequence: TGTGCCAGCAGCTTAGCCGGGGAAGCTTTCTTT. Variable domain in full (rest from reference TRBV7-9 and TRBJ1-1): DTGVSQNPRHKITKRGQNVTFRCDPISEHNRLYWYRQTLGQGPEFLTYFQNEAQLEKSRLLSDRFSAERPKGSFSTLEIQRTEQGDSAMYLCASSLAGEAFFGQGTRLTVV.

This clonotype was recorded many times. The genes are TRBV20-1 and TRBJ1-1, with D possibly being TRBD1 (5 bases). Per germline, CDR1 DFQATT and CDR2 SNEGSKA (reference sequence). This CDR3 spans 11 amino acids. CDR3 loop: CRKRGGTEAFF. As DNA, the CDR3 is TGCAGAAAAAGGGGAGGCACTGAAGCTTTCTTT.

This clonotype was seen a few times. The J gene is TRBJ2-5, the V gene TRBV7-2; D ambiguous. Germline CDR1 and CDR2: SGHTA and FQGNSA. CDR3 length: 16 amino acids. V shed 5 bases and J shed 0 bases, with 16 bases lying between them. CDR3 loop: CASSRAGNRYQETQYF. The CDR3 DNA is TGTGCCAGCAGCCGGGCCGGCAACCGGTACCAAGAGACCCAGTACTTC. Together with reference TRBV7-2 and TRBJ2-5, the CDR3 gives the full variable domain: GAGVSQSPSNKVTEKGKDVELRCDPISGHTALYWYRQSLGQGLEFLIYFQGNSAPDKSGLPSDRFSAERTGGSVSTLTIQRTQQEDSAVYLCASSRAGNRYQETQYFGPGTRLLVL.

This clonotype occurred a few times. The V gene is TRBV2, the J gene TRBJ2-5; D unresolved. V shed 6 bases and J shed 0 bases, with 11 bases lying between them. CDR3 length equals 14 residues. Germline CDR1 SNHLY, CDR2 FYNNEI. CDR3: CASRPTEYQETQYF. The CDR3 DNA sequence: TGTGCCAGCAGACCCACTGAGTACCAAGAGACCCAGTACTTC.

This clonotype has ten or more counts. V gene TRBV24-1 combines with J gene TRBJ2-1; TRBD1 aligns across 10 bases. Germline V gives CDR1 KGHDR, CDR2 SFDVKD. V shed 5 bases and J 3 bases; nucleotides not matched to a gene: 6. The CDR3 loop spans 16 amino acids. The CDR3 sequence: CATSGGDRGYYNEQFF. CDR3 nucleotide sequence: TGTGCCACCAGTGGAGGGGACAGGGGCTACTACAATGAGCAGTTCTTC.

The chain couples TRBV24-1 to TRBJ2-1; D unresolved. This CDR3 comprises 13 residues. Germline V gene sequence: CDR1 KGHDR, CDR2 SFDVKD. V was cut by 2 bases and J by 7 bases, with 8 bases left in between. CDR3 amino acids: CATSDSVGNEQFF. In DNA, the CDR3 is TGTGCCACCAGTGATTCTGTAGGAAATGAGCAGTTCTTC.

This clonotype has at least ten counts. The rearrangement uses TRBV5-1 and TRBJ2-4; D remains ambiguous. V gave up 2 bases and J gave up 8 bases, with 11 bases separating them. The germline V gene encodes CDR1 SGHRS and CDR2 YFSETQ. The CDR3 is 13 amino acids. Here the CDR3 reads CASSLRVQDIQYF. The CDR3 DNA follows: TGCGCCAGCAGCTTAAGGGTTCAGGACATTCAGTACTTC.